This T cell receptor (beta chain) stems from a study of blood T cell repertoires in COVID-19. For the study at large: Donors in the United States, Italy and Spain gave samples during acute or convalescent COVID-19. Sources were T cells, B-cell-depleted T cells, or PBMCs; the material itself was cDNA or gDNA.

As processed by the authors: How many nucleated cells were present was estimated from reference gene primer amplification. The method was immunoSEQ multiplex PCR; TCRdb's version includes in-frame clones alone and lacks a portion of them. The D gene and trimming were derived from the DNA, and the V and J assignments and clone size from that table. The table shows roughly 90,000 clones, with 85% to 90% occurring only once. This receptor was obtained from a human donor with active COVID-19. The donor label of this sample is uncertain. The sample was peripheral blood.

Written as DNA, the CDR3 is TGTGCCAGCAGCTTAGCCTTACAGGATACCTACGAGCAGTACTTC. This gives the protein CASSLALQDTYEQYF. The rearrangement joins TRBV7-9 to TRBJ2-7, with D maybe TRBD1 (5 bases). V was cut by 0 bases and J by 2 bases, with 11 bases left in between. CDR1 SEHNR and CDR2 FQNEAQ come from the germline V gene (reference sequence). The CDR3 sequence is 15 residues long.